This is a list of T cell receptor beta chains from one sample in a study of CD8 T cells in Susac syndrome. TCRdb re-called the immunoSEQ multiplex PCR reads with MiXCR, one entry per CDR3 protein. The sample holds about 52,000 distinct CDR3 sequences, roughly 93% seen once. Sequencing input: CD8+ T cells from PBMCs. The source is a human donor with multiple sclerosis. Each CDR3 is given with its conserved first and last residue. The D gene is left open where the match is weak. Only part of the rows carry a size: once, few, many, or a class if the clone is expanded.

J	D	size	V	CDR3	DNA
TRBJ1-1	-	once	TRBV12-3/TRBV12-4	CASITPGHENTGAFF	TGTGCCAGCATTACTCCAGGACACGAGAACACTGGGGCTTTCTTT
TRBJ2-1	-	-	TRBV20-1	CSASGGEQFF	TGCAGTGCTAGCGGTGGTGAGCAGTTCTTC
TRBJ1-5	TRBD1	-	TRBV30	CAWRKGAQPQHF	TGTGCCTGGAGGAAGGGGGCCCAGCCCCAGCATTTT
TRBJ2-5	TRBD1	-	TRBV12-3/TRBV12-4	CASSIRGPPETQYF	TGTGCCAGCAGCATCAGGGGGCCACCGGAGACCCAGTACTTC
TRBJ1-2	-	-	TRBV13	CASLEGVTEYGYTF	TGTGCCAGCCTAGAGGGGGTGACGGAGTATGGCTACACCTTC
TRBJ2-7	-	-	TRBV7-2	CASTPKGWKEQYF	TGTGCCAGCACCCCTAAGGGGTGGAAAGAGCAGTACTTC
TRBJ2-1	TRBD2	-	TRBV3-1	CASSPLGAGDNEQFF	TGTGCCAGCAGCCCCTTAGGGGCGGGGGACAATGAGCAGTTCTTC
TRBJ1-2	-	-	TRBV29-1	CSVEKEDPFSHGYTF	TGCAGCGTTGAAAAGGAGGACCCGTTTTCCCATGGCTACACCTTC
TRBJ2-1	-	-	TRBV7-3	CASSLTGSEQFF	TGTGCCAGCAGCTTAACGGGGAGTGAGCAGTTCTTC
TRBJ1-1	-	-	TRBV4-1	CASSSANMNTEAFF	TGCGCCAGCAGCTCAGCCAATATGAACACTGAAGCTTTCTTT
TRBJ1-3	-	-	TRBV20-1	CSARAPLERNTIYF	TGCAGTGCTAGAGCCCCATTGGAGAGAAACACCATATATTTT
TRBJ1-1	-	-	TRBV7-2	CASSRRWNTEAFF	TGTGCCAGCAGTAGACGGTGGAACACTGAAGCTTTCTTT
TRBJ2-7	TRBD1	-	TRBV7-9	CASSPRQGAYEQYF	TGTGCCAGCAGCCCCCGACAGGGGGCCTACGAGCAGTACTTC
TRBJ1-1	-	-	TRBV6-1	CASSEALPRGAFF	TGTGCCAGCAGTGAAGCCCTCCCAAGGGGAGCTTTCTTT
TRBJ1-6	-	-	TRBV19	CASSYRANSPLHF	TGTGCCAGTAGCTACAGGGCAAATTCACCCCTCCACTTT
TRBJ2-7	-	-	TRBV29-1	CSVDFSPPYEQYF	TGCAGCGTTGATTTCAGTCCCCCCTACGAGCAGTACTTC
TRBJ2-5	-	-	TRBV15	CATSQKGQAQETQYF	TGTGCCACCAGCCAAAAAGGGCAGGCCCAAGAGACCCAGTACTTC
TRBJ1-1	TRBD1	-	TRBV6-5	CASSHRGLGSEAFF	TGTGCCAGCAGTCACAGGGGGCTAGGATCTGAAGCTTTCTTT
TRBJ1-5	-	-	TRBV4-3	CASSQVPFQPQHF	TGCGCCAGCAGCCAAGTCCCGTTTCAGCCCCAGCATTTT
TRBJ2-6	-	-	TRBV11-2	CASRQLGGANVLTF	TGTGCCAGCAGGCAACTCGGGGGGGCCAACGTCCTGACTTTC
TRBJ1-2	TRBD1	few	TRBV7-9	CASSFGQDGYTF	TGTGCTAGCAGCTTTGGACAGGATGGCTACACCTTC
TRBJ2-3	-	-	TRBV19	CASSIAALTDTQYF	TGTGCCAGTAGTATTGCGGCCCTCACAGATACGCAGTATTTT
TRBJ1-1	-	-	TRBV4-3	CASSQSTGITEAFF	TGCGCCAGCAGCCAATCTACCGGGATCACTGAAGCTTTCTTT
TRBJ2-7	-	-	TRBV27	CASSLGGPLEQYF	TGTGCCAGCAGTTTAGGGGGGCCCTTAGAGCAGTACTTC
TRBJ2-1	-	-	TRBV7-9	CAFPLPGHSPHEQFF	TGTGCCTTCCCCCTACCGGGACATAGCCCCCATGAGCAGTTCTTC
TRBJ2-3	TRBD2	-	TRBV12-3/TRBV12-4	CASSLSGGVDTQYF	TGTGCCAGCAGTTTAAGCGGGGGAGTAGATACGCAGTATTTT
TRBJ1-5	-	-	TRBV4-1	CASSQLVFSNQPQHF	TGCGCCAGCAGCCAACTGGTGTTTAGCAATCAGCCCCAGCATTTT
TRBJ2-1	-	-	TRBV7-3	CASSQSSYNEQFF	TGTGCCAGCAGCCAGAGCTCCTACAATGAGCAGTTCTTC
TRBJ1-5	-	-	TRBV5-6	CASSFLGNQPQHF	TGTGCCAGCAGCTTTCTTGGTAATCAGCCCCAGCATTTT
TRBJ1-2	-	-	TRBV4-2	CASSQDIGEVLGYTF	TGTGCCAGCAGCCAAGATATCGGTGAGGTGTTAGGCTACACCTTC
TRBJ2-7	-	-	TRBV27	CASAGDGDSYEQYF	TGTGCCAGCGCCGGGGACGGCGACTCCTACGAGCAGTACTTC
TRBJ2-1	-	-	TRBV5-1	CASSPHSRDTHNEQFF	TGCGCCAGCAGCCCACATTCCCGGGACACACACAATGAGCAGTTCTTC
TRBJ2-5	TRBD2	-	TRBV12-3/TRBV12-4	CASSPSGTSGGEGETQYF	TGTGCCAGCTCCCCGTCCGGGACTAGCGGGGGGGAAGGAGAGACCCAGTACTTC
TRBJ1-4	-	-	TRBV15	CATSPRDSRRWGEKLFF	TGTGCCACCAGCCCCCGGGACTCACGGCGCTGGGGTGAAAAACTGTTTTTT
TRBJ2-2	-	-	TRBV20-1	CSARQQGSGDTGELFF	TGCAGTGCCCGACAACAGGGGAGCGGGGACACCGGGGAGCTGTTTTTT
TRBJ1-2	TRBD1	-	TRBV25-1	CASSDRTGGDYGYTF	TGTGCCAGCAGTGATAGGACAGGGGGCGACTATGGCTACACCTTC